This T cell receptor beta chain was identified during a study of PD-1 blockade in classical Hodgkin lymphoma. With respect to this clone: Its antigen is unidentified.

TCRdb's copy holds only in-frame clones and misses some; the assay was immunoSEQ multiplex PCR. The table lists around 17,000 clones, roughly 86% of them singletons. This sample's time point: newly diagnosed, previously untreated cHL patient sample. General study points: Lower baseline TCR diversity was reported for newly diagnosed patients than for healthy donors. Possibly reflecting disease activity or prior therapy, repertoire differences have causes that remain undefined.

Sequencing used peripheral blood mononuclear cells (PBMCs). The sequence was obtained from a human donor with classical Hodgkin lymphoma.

The CDR3, as DNA: TGTGCCAGCTCACCACTGGGGACCCACGACACTGAAGCTTTCTTT. It specifies CASSPLGTHDTEAFF. The chain employs TRBV18 and TRBJ1-1; a possible D gene is TRBD1 (5 bases). The CDR3 runs to 15 residues. CDR1 and CDR2 (germline): KGHSH, LQKENI. V lost 1 base, J lost 3 bases, and 12 bases lay in between. Filled out from reference TRBV18 and TRBJ1-1, the complete variable domain reads NAGVMQNPRHLVRRRGQEARLRCSPMKGHSHVYWYRQLPEEGLKFMVYLQKENIIDESGMPKERFSAEFPKEGPSILRIQQVVRGDSAAYFCASSPLGTHDTEAFFGQGTRLTVV.